This T cell receptor (beta chain) was captured in a study of human T cells and chemical hapten exposure. For the study at large: Per-sample TCR yield variation was attributed mainly to small pooled library volume differences.

Each cDNA molecule in the library carried unique molecular identifiers. In the original processing: Per-sample TCR counts ranged from 23,224 to 690,600, median around 88,000. MiXCR, run by TCRdb on the RACE reads, gives a single entry per CDR3 protein. TCRdb, not the original authors, processed these V and J calls. The repertoire consists of 50,000 to 70,000 distinct CDR3 sequences, with approximately 6.2% occurring once and the leading ten covering around 3.4%. This clonotype was recorded many times. Antigen unknown. Sample time point: healthy volunteer bleed at 6 weeks. The starting material, unfractionated whole blood, was used for total RNA extraction. Study findings and constraints: High-frequency TCRs, those above 1 in 1000, stayed the same after DPC sensitization.

Trimming removed 5 bases from V and 2 bases from J, with 10 bases in between. Germline CDR1 SGHAT, CDR2 FQNNGV. The CDR3 sequence is 14 residues long. The rearrangement joins TRBV11-2 to TRBJ2-4; D may be TRBD1 (5 bases). The sequence was collected from a female donor in good health. Some clones in this sample may be carry-over from other donors' samples. Source material: whole blood. This chain's CDR3 is CASSVRVPKNIQYF. The CDR3 bases are TGTGCCAGCAGCGTCAGGGTACCCAAAAACATTCAGTACTTC.